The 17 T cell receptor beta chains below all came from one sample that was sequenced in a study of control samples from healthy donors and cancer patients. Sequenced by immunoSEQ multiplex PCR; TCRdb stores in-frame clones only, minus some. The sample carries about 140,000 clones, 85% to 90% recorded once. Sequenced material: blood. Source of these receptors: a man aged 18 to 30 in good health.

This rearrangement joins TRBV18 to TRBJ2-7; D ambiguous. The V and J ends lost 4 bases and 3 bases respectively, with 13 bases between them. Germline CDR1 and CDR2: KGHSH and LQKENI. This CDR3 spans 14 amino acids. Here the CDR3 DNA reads TGTGCCAGCTCACTAACAGTCACGAGCTACGAGCAGTACTTC. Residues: CASSLTVTSYEQYF.

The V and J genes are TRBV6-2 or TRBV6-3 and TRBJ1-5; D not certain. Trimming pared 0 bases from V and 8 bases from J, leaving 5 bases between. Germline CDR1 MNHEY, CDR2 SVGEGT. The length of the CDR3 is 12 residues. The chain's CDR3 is CASSYSFEPQHF. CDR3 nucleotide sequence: TGTGCCAGCAGTTACTCGTTTGAGCCCCAGCATTTT.

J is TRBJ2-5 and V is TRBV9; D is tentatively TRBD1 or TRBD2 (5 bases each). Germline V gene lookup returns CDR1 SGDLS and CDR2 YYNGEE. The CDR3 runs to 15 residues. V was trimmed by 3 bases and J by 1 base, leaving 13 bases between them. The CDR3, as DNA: TGTGCCAGCAGCGGTCCAGGGACCCCCCAAGAGACCCAGTACTTC. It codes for CASSGPGTPQETQYF.

The CDR3 DNA is TGTGCCAGCAGTCCATCAAGGGTGAAAGCTTTCTTT. It is translated as CASSPSRVKAFF. The chain employs TRBV6-6 and TRBJ1-1; no reliable D call. CDR3 length equals 12 residues. In germline, CDR1 is MNHNY, CDR2 SVGAGI (reference sequence). The ends were cut back, 5 bases at V and 9 bases at J, with 13 bases in the middle.

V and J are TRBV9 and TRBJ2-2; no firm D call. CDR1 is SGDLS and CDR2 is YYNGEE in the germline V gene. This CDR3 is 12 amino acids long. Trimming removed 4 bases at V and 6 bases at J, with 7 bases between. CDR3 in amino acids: CASSPYSGELFF. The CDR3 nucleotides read TGTGCCAGCAGCCCCTACTCCGGGGAGCTGTTTTTT.

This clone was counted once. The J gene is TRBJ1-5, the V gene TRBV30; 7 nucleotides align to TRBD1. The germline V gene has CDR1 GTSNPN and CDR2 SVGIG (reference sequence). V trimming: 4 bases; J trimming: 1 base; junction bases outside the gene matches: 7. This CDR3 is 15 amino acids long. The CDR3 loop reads CAWTRQGTSNQPQHF. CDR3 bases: TGTGCCTGGACTCGACAGGGAACGAGCAATCAGCCCCAGCATTTT.

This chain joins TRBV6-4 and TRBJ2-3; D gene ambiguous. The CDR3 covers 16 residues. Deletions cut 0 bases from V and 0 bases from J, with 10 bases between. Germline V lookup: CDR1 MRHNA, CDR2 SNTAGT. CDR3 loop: CASSDSLVPSTDTQYF. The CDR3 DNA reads TGTGCCAGCAGTGACTCTCTGGTTCCTAGCACAGATACGCAGTATTTT.

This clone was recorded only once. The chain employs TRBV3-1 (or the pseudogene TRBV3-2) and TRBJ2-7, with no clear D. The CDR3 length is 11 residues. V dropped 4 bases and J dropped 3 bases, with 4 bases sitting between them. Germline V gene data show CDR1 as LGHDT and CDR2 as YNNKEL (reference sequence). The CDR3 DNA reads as TGTGCCAGCAGCCGTGGCTACGAGCAGTACTTC. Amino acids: CASSRGYEQYF.

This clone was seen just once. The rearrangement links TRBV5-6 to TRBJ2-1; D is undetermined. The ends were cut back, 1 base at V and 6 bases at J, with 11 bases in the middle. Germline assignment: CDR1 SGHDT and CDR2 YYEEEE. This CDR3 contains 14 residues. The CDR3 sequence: CASSLIEIGNEQFF. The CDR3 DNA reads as TGTGCCAGCAGCTTGATTGAAATCGGCAATGAGCAGTTCTTC.

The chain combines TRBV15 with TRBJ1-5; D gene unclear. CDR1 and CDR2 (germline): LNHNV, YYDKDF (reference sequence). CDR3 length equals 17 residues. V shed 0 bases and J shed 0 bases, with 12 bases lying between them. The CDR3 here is CATSRDPTSYSNQPQHF. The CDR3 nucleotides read TGTGCCACCAGCAGAGATCCCACAAGCTATAGCAATCAGCCCCAGCATTTT.

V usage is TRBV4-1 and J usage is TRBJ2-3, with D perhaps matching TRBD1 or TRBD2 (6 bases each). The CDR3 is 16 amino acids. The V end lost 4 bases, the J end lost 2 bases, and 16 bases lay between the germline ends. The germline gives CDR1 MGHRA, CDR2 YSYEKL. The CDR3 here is CASSPGGGGNTDTQYF. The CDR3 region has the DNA TGCGCCAGCAGCCCGGGTGGAGGGGGGAACACAGATACGCAGTATTTT.

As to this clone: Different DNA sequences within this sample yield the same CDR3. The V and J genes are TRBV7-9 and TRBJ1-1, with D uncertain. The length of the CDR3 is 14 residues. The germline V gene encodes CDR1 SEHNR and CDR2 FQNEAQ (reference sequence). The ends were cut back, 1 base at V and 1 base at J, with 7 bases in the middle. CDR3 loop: CASSLVLGNTEAFF. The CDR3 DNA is TGTGCCAGCAGCTTAGTTCTTGGGAACACTGAAGCTTTCTTT. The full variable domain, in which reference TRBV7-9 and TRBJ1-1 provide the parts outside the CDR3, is DTGVSQNPRHKITKRGQNVTFRCDPISEHNRLYWYRQTLGQGPEFLTYFQNEAQLEKSRLLSDRFSAERPKGSFSTLEIQRTEQGDSAMYLCASSLVLGNTEAFFGQGTRLTVV.

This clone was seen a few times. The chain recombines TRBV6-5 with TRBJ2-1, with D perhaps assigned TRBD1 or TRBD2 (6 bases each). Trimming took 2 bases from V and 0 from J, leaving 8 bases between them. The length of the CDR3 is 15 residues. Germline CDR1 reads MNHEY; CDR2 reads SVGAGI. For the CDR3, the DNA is TGTGCCAGCAGTTACGAGGGGGGCTCCTACAATGAGCAGTTCTTC. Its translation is CASSYEGGSYNEQFF.

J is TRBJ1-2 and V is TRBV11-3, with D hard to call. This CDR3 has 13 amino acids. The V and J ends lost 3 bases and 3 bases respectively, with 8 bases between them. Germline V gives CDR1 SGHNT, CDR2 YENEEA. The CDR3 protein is CASSLGRDYGYTF. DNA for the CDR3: TGTGCCAGCAGCTTGGGCAGAGACTATGGCTACACCTTC.

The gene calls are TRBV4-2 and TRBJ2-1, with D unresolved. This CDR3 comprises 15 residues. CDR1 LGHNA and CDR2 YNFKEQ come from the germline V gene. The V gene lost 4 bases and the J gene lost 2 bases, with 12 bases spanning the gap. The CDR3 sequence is CASSRRPQAYNEQFF. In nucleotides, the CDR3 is TGTGCCAGCAGCCGGCGACCCCAGGCCTACAATGAGCAGTTCTTC.

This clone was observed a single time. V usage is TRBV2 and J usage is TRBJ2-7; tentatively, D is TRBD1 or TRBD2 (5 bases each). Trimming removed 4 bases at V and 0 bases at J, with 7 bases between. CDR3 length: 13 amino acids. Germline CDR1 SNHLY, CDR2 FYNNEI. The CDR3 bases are TGTGCCAGCAGTGCCGGGACCTCCTACGAGCAGTACTTC. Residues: CASSAGTSYEQYF.

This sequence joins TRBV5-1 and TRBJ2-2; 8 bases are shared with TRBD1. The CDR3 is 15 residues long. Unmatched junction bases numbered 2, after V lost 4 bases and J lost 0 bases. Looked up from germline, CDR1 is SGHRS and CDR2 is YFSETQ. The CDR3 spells CASSPDRANTGELFF. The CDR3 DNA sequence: TGCGCCAGCAGCCCGGACAGGGCGAACACCGGGGAGCTGTTTTTT.